The 6 T cell receptor beta chains listed next were all sequenced from one sample in a study of metastatic and nonmetastatic thyroid tumors. TCRdb re-clonotyped the PCR reads through MiXCR. The sample lists 39,000 or so clones, roughly 45% seen once, with approximately 24% in the top ten. Thyroid surgery was preceded by no treatment in any patient. The sequenced sample was tumor tissue. The receptors were gathered from a male donor with papillary thyroid cancer or a benign thyroid nodule (not recorded which). Some clones in this sample may be carry-over from other donors' samples.

This clone is a singleton in its sample. The chain links TRBV7-8 to TRBJ2-7; D is possibly TRBD2 (5 bases). The CDR3 runs to 15 residues. Germline CDR1 SGHVS, CDR2 FQNEAQ. With 2 bases removed from V and 4 bases from J, the gap between germline ends came to 15 bases. The CDR3 region has the DNA TGTGCCAGCAGCTTATCCGGCGTACGGGGATACGAGCAGTACTTC. This codes for CASSLSGVRGYEQYF.

This clone has only one observation. This chain uses TRBV7-3 with TRBJ2-3, with 8 bases matching TRBD2. The ends lost 5 bases at V and 2 bases at J; junction bases unmatched: 6. Germline V gene data show CDR1 as SGHTA and CDR2 as FQGTGA. The CDR3 extends over 15 amino acids. The CDR3 nucleotides are TGTGCCAGCAGCCTCGGGGGGGCGGTCACAGATACGCAGTATTTT. Its translation is CASSLGGAVTDTQYF.

The chain recombines TRBV6-1 with TRBJ2-7; 8 nucleotides line up with TRBD1. Trimming took 11 bases from V and 3 from J; bases not matched to a gene: 9. This CDR3 comprises 13 residues. Germline CDR1 reads MNHNS; CDR2 reads SASEGT. The DNA for the CDR3 is TGTGCCGCCTTGTACAGGGGGTTCTACGAGCAGTACTTC. Translating it yields CAALYRGFYEQYF.

The chain employs TRBV28 and TRBJ1-3; a weak D match, TRBD1 (5 bases). The CDR3 covers 17 residues. The ends were cut back, 4 bases at V and 5 bases at J, with 21 bases in the middle. Germline assignment: CDR1 MDHEN and CDR2 SYDVKM. This chain's CDR3 is CASSSPYAGTARNTIYF. The CDR3 DNA is TGTGCCAGCAGTTCACCATACGCCGGGACCGCGCGAAACACCATATATTTT.

Only a few counts were recorded for this clone. The chain couples TRBV12-3 or TRBV12-4 to TRBJ1-5, with TRBD1 as a possible D gene (5 bases). CDR3 size: 12 residues. The V gene lost 11 bases and the J gene lost 3 bases, with 11 bases spanning the gap. CDR3 region: CAVGVVNQPQHF. The CDR3 coding sequence is TGTGCCGTAGGGGTAGTCAATCAGCCCCAGCATTTT.

The chain carries TRBV11-2 and TRBJ2-6; weak D call: TRBD1 (6 bases). The CDR3 covers 18 residues. The V and J ends lost 2 bases and 0 bases respectively, with 14 bases between them. Germline V gene lookup returns CDR1 SGHAT and CDR2 FQNNGV. CDR3 loop: CASSLRQGMASGANVLTF. DNA of the CDR3: TGTGCCAGCAGCTTAAGGCAGGGGATGGCCTCTGGGGCCAACGTCCTGACTTTC.